This TCR beta chain was captured in a study of shared clonotypes between healthy human individuals. TCRdb's copy holds only in-frame clones and misses some; the assay was immunoSEQ multiplex PCR. The table lists roughly 1.4 million clones, less than 99% of them singletons. The CDR3 is 14 residues long. The germline gives CDR1 SEHNR, CDR2 FQNEAQ (reference sequence). With V trimmed by 5 bases and J by 6 bases, 5 bases remained unmatched. Sample: naive CD4+ T cells sorted from blood. Subset reported: CD45RA+ positively selected. The clonotype was recovered from a man aged 25-45 years in good health. This rearrangement joins TRBV7-9 to TRBJ2-2, with 8 bases fitting TRBD1. The CDR3 nucleotides read TGTGCCAGCAGCGCAGGGGGCGAACCCGGGGAGCTGTTTTTT. Protein sequence: CASSAGGEPGELFF.